This TCR beta chain stems from a study of T-cell reconstitution after alpha-beta-depleted transplantation in children listed by TCRdb under 2016. For the study in its entirety: T-cell immune reconstitution after TCRalphabeta/CD19-depleted allogeneic hematopoietic cell transplantation in children was quantitatively tracked in the study by means of TCR repertoire profiling.

A word on this clonotype: Its antigen has not been determined. No much larger clone is present one base from it, and per-base qualities are unavailable.

The sample's treatment or condition label is to be understood as: allogeneic hematopoietic cell transplantation with graft depleted of TCRalphabeta T cells and CD19 B cells. TCRalphabeta/CD19-depleted allogeneic hematopoietic cell grafts were given to the transplant recipients, all of whom were children. The V end gives up 6 bases and the J end 4 bases, leaving 14 bases in the junction not matched to a gene. The CDR3 spans 17 residues, from the cysteine through the phenylalanine. The only DNA kept is the CDR3, 51 bases in frame from the first base. CDR1 and CDR2 are drawn from the germline V gene: ENHRY, SYGVKD. Overall study results and their limits: Over subsequent months, a decline in hyperexpanded clone frequencies was noted, and after one year, T-cell counts and TCRbeta diversity were mostly ascribed to newly produced T cells. The high TCRbeta diversity at day 60 in some patients was ascribed to recipient T cells and intrathymic progenitors that had survived conditioning. Apparently early alphabetaT-cell count recovery about two months after transplant reportedly relied on only several hundred rapidly expanded clones derived from non-depleted graft cells.

The library was prepared using PCR. The reads were generated on an Illumina HiSeq 2500. TCR libraries were prepared with molecular barcoding, using unique molecular identifiers to normalize TCRbeta repertoire quantification. The raw public data were reprocessed by TCRdb itself: fastp quality trimming at Q25, MiXCR clonotype calling, in-frame beta chains only. Each CDR3 protein gets just one entry, which takes the most common genes and DNA from the rows behind it. The sample records some 840,000 distinct CDR3 sequences, approximately 15% of which are singletons. Roughly 5% of the sample lies in the top ten.

The chain uses TRBV10-3 and TRBJ2-1; TRBD2 agrees with 8 junctional bases. This receptor was identified in a male patient between 5 and 17 years old who had a stem cell transplant for acute lymphoblastic leukemia, so the T cells may come from the graft donor. The sample in question was PBMCs, mostly from graft donor cells, obtained 360 days after TCRalphabeta/CD19-depleted stem cell transplant. CDR3 reads: CAIRTPVAGKLYNEQFF. The sequenced DNA is TGTGCCATCAGGACCCCGGTAGCGGGAAAACTTTACAATGAGCAGTTCTTC.